Below, 15 T cell receptor beta chains from the same sample are listed, as sequenced in a study of neoadjuvant anti-PD-1 for oral cavity cancer. The protocol was immunoSEQ multiplex PCR, while the TCRdb copy is restricted to in-frame clones and leaves out a portion. The table lists 30,000 to 40,000 clones, about 87% of them singletons. Source: PBMCs, taken before nivolumab (anti-PD-1) treatment. The receptor source for this set is a person aged 35-79 years with oral cavity squamous cell carcinoma.

This chain links TRBV27 with TRBJ1-5; possibly TRBD1 for D (6 bases). The CDR3 is 14 amino acids. Germline V gives CDR1 MNHEY, CDR2 SMNVEV (reference sequence). Trimming pared 8 bases from V and 2 bases from J, leaving 13 bases between. DNA of the CDR3: TGTGCCAGCGGGCGGGGGCATCGCAATCAGCCCCAGCATTTT. Protein product: CASGRGHRNQPQHF.

The V call is TRBV7-8, the J call TRBJ1-1, with TRBD1 matching over 9 bases. The CDR3 covers 17 residues. Trimming removed 2 bases from V and 0 bases from J; junction bases left unmatched: 7. Germline lookup yields CDR1 SGHVS and CDR2 FQNEAQ. CDR3 region: CASSLRGWDRVNTEAFF. CDR3 sequence (DNA): TGTGCCAGCAGCTTACGCGGGTGGGACAGGGTGAACACTGAAGCTTTCTTT.

The chain employs TRBV25-1 and TRBJ2-3; D is ambiguous. Trimming took 3 bases from V and 6 from J, leaving 16 bases between them. This CDR3 has 15 residues. Germline lookup yields CDR1 MGHDK and CDR2 SYGVNS. The CDR3 is CASSDPSDLWDTQYF. The CDR3 DNA follows: TGTGCCAGCAGTGACCCCTCGGACCTATGGGATACGCAGTATTTT.

CDR3 amino acids: CASSSSGGAGDTQYF. CDR3 coding DNA: TGTGCCAGCAGCTCTAGCGGGGGGGCGGGAGATACGCAGTATTTT. The chain carries TRBV5-4 and TRBJ2-3; 12 positions agree with TRBD2. Germline CDR1 SGHNT, CDR2 YYREEE (reference sequence). The CDR3 sequence is 15 residues long. Trimming at V came to 3 bases and at J to 5 bases, leaving 4 bases not matched to a gene.

This chain links TRBV7-2 with TRBJ2-5; no clear D gene. The CDR3 contains 12 residues. V lost 2 bases to trimming and J lost 0 bases, with 1 base between them. Per germline, CDR1 SGHTA and CDR2 FQGNSA. The CDR3: CASSLNQETQYF. CDR3 coding DNA: TGTGCCAGCAGCTTAAACCAAGAGACCCAGTACTTC.

The chain combines TRBV15 with TRBJ2-7, with 10 bases aligning to TRBD1. This CDR3 is 14 amino acids long. The junction had 0 bases not matched to a gene; V was cut back by 3 bases and J by 1 base. Germline lookup yields CDR1 LNHNV and CDR2 YYDKDF (reference sequence). CDR3 residues: CATSRDRGSYEQYF. The DNA of the CDR3 is TGTGCCACCAGCAGGGACAGGGGGTCCTACGAGCAGTACTTC.

The V and J genes are TRBV7-9 and TRBJ2-5, with TRBD1 matching over 7 bases. Germline V gives CDR1 SEHNR, CDR2 FQNEAQ (reference sequence). V gave up 5 bases and J gave up 4 bases; unmatched junction bases: 10. The CDR3 covers 15 residues. CDR3 in amino acids: CASSLRQGRRETQYF. As DNA, the CDR3 is TGTGCCAGCAGCCTAAGACAGGGAAGGCGAGAGACCCAGTACTTC.

The chain employs TRBV6-5 and TRBJ1-2, with unresolved D. The V gene lost 7 bases and the J gene lost 5 bases, with 11 bases spanning the gap. In germline, CDR1 is MNHEY, CDR2 SVGAGI. The CDR3 contains 12 residues. CDR3 nucleotide sequence: TGTGCCAGCACCCCGGACTTTTATGGCTACACCTTC. The encoded protein is CASTPDFYGYTF.

This chain joins TRBV6-1 and TRBJ1-2; 8 bases align to TRBD1. Trimming at V came to 8 bases and at J to 2 bases, leaving 10 bases not matched to a gene. The CDR3 runs 15 residues. In germline, CDR1 is MNHNS, CDR2 SASEGT. CDR3 protein: CASSGDHRGNYGYTF. The CDR3 DNA sequence: TGTGCCAGCTCTGGGGATCACAGGGGGAACTATGGCTACACCTTC.

The J gene is TRBJ2-7, the V gene TRBV30; TRBD1 matches at 7 bases. Germline CDR1 reads GTSNPN; CDR2 reads SVGIG (reference sequence). This CDR3 contains 15 residues. The V and J ends lost 0 bases and 0 bases, in that order; junction bases with no gene match: 5. The CDR3 DNA reads as TGTGCCTGGAGTGTCCGGGGACAGAACTCCTACGAGCAGTACTTC. It yields the protein CAWSVRGQNSYEQYF.

The CDR3 spells CASSEERGAYEQYF. The CDR3 bases are TGCGCCAGCAGTGAGGAGCGGGGGGCTTACGAGCAGTACTTC. The V gene is TRBV10-2, the J gene TRBJ2-7; 9 bases map to TRBD2. The CDR3 is 14 residues long. Germline V CDR1 and CDR2: WSHSY, SAAADI. The V and J ends lost 2 bases and 4 bases, in that order; junction bases with no gene match: 3.

The chain has TRBV9 and TRBJ1-2, with 9 bases matching TRBD1. V lost 3 bases to trimming and J lost 9 bases; unmatched junction nucleotides: 6. This CDR3 comprises 13 residues. Germline CDR1 is SGDLS and CDR2 is YYNGEE. CDR3 DNA sequence: TGTGCCAGCAGCGCAGGGACAGGGAATAGCTACACCTTC. This translates into CASSAGTGNSYTF.

This clone came up once. The rearrangement links TRBV7-2 to TRBJ1-6; 8 nucleotides align to TRBD1. The junction had 7 bases not matched to a gene; V was cut back by 1 base and J by 8 bases. CDR1 SGHTA and CDR2 FQGNSA come from the germline V gene. There are 16 residues in the CDR3. The CDR3 protein is CASSLGTGSNYSPLHF. The CDR3 DNA follows: TGTGCCAGCAGCTTAGGGACAGGGAGTAATTATTCACCCCTCCACTTT.

This CDR3 reads CASSTAGGWGQPQHF. In nucleotides, the CDR3 is TGTGCCAGTAGTACAGCAGGGGGCTGGGGTCAGCCCCAGCATTTT. The chain employs TRBV19 and TRBJ1-5, with TRBD1 matching 8 bases. J lost 6 bases, V lost 4 bases, and 8 bases had no gene match. Germline-derived CDR1 and CDR2 are LNHDA and SQIVND (reference sequence). The length of the CDR3 is 15 residues.

The chain recombines TRBV5-1 with TRBJ1-6; D not certain. The CDR3 length is 18 residues. From germline, CDR1 is SGHRS and CDR2 YFSETQ. The V gene lost 0 bases and the J gene lost 0 bases, with 13 bases spanning the gap. This CDR3 reads CASSLDRERSSYNSPLHF. In DNA, the CDR3 is TGCGCCAGCAGCTTGGACCGGGAAAGGAGCTCCTATAATTCACCCCTCCACTTT.